This TCR beta chain is from a study of T cells after yellow fever vaccination. For TCR, cDNA came from 5'RACE template switching, which added a universal primer site and UMIs. TCRdb called the 5' RACE reads again in MiXCR, with one record for every CDR3 protein. The sample carries some 120,000 distinct CDR3 sequences, approximately 16% recorded once. This clonotype appeared a few times. Antigen unknown. Germline and junction disagree at one end, which may indicate a read error. Study-wide points: Post-booster repertoires contained most primary-vaccination clones again (roughly 95% CD4, over 70% CD8).

Germline CDR1 LGHNA, CDR2 YNFKEQ. CDR3 length: 16 amino acids. This receptor was obtained from a man aged 18 to 29 who received the YFV17D yellow fever vaccine. The sample consisted of CD8+ T cells sorted from PBMCs, taken 5 days after the yellow fever booster vaccination. This rearrangement joins TRBV4-2 to TRBJ2-3; D might be TRBD1 or TRBD2, each matching 5 bases. CDR3 sequence: CASSQDWDRGTDTQYF. CDR3 bases: TGCGCCAGCAGCCAAGATTGGGACCGCGGCACAGATACGCAGTATTTT.